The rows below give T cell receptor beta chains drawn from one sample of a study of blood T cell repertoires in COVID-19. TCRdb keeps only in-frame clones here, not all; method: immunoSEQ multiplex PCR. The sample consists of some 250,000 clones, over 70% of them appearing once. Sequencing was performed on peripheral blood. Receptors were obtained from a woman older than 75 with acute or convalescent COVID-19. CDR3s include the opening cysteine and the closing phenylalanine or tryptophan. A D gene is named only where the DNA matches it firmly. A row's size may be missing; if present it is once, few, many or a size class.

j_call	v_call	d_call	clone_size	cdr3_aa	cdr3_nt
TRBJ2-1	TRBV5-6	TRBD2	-	CASSKTSGRWNEQFF	TGTGCCAGCAGCAAAACTAGCGGGCGGTGGAATGAGCAGTTCTTC
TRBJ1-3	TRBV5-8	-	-	CASSLVEAGNTIYF	TGTGCCAGCAGCTTGGTCGAAGCCGGAAACACCATATATTTT
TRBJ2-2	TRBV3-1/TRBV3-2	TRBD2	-	CASSRLAANTGELFF	TGTGCCAGCAGCCGACTAGCGGCGAACACCGGGGAGCTGTTTTTT
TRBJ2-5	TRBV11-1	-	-	CASSFSVGQETQYF	TGTGCCAGCAGCTTTAGCGTCGGCCAAGAGACCCAGTACTTC
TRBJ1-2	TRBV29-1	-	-	CSVPAGYYGYTF	TGCAGCGTCCCTGCAGGGTACTATGGCTACACCTTC
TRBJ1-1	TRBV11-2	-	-	CASSRGGRENTEAFF	TGTGCCAGCAGCCGAGGGGGAAGGGAAAACACTGAAGCTTTCTTT
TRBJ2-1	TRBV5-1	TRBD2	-	CASSLELAGLYEQFF	TGCGCCAGCAGCTTGGAACTAGCGGGGTTGTATGAGCAGTTCTTC
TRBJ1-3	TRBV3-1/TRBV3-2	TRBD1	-	CASSHISGQGAKGNTIYF	TGTGCCAGCAGCCACATTTCCGGACAGGGGGCGAAAGGAAACACCATATATTTT
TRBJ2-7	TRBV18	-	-	CASSWGLEGEQYF	TGTGCCAGCTCATGGGGACTCGAAGGGGAGCAGTACTTC
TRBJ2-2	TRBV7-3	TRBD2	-	CASSLSTSGTLAGELFF	TGTGCCAGCAGCTTATCGACTAGCGGGACTCTAGCCGGGGAGCTGTTTTTT
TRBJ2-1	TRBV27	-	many	CASSPADRQSYNEQFF	TGTGCCAGCAGTCCCGCCGACAGGCAGTCCTACAATGAGCAGTTCTTC
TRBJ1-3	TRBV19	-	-	CASRQTSGNTIYF	TGTGCCAGTAGGCAAACATCAGGAAACACCATATATTTT
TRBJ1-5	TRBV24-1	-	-	CATSDPQGIGPQHF	TGTGCCACCAGTGATCCTCAGGGGATCGGGCCCCAGCATTTT
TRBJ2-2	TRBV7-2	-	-	CASSPRVTGELFF	TGTGCCAGCAGCCCCAGGGTCACCGGGGAGCTGTTTTTT
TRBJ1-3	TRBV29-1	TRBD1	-	CSYWAGGKTIYF	TGCAGCTATTGGGCAGGGGGAAAAACCATATATTTT
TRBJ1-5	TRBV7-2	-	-	CASSLRGINQPQHF	TGTGCCAGCAGCTTAAGGGGAATCAATCAGCCCCAGCATTTT
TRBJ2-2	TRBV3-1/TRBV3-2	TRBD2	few	CASSPTSGRPSGELFF	TGTGCCAGCAGCCCTACTAGCGGGAGACCGAGCGGGGAGCTGTTTTTT
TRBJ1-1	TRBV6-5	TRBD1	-	CASSQGAGTEAFF	TGTGCCAGCAGTCAGGGGGCCGGCACTGAAGCTTTCTTT
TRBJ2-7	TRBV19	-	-	CASQGRGRYYEQYF	TGTGCCTCCCAGGGGCGGGGGCGTTACTACGAGCAGTACTTC
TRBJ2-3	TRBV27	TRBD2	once	CASSLAGVDTQYF	TGTGCCAGCAGCCTAGCGGGAGTCGATACGCAGTATTTT
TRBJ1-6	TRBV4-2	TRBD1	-	CASSQRTGADSPLHF	TGTGCCAGCAGCCAGCGGACAGGGGCGGACTCACCCCTCCACTTT
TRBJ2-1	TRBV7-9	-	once	CASSLNPPRTGGEQFF	TGTGCCAGCAGCTTAAACCCCCCCCGCACCGGTGGTGAGCAGTTCTTC
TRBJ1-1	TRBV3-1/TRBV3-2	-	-	CASSHHDRNTEAFF	TGTGCCAGCAGCCACCACGACAGGAACACTGAAGCTTTCTTT
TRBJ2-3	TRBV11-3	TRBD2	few	CASSSGGSGGPDTQYF	TGTGCCAGCAGCTCAGGAGGTAGCGGGGGGCCAGATACGCAGTATTTT
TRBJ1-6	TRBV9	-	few	CASSVDRQTPNSPLHF	TGTGCCAGCAGCGTAGATCGCCAGACACCAAATTCACCCCTCCACTTT
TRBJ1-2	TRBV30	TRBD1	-	CAWNQPGQGGYTF	TGTGCCTGGAATCAACCGGGACAGGGTGGCTACACCTTC
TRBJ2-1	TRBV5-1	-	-	CASSLGRRSSYNEQFF	TGCGCCAGCAGCTTGGGTAGAAGGAGCTCCTACAATGAGCAGTTCTTC
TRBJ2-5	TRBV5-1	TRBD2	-	CASSITGTMGETQYF	TGCGCCAGCAGCATCACCGGGACTATGGGAGAGACCCAGTACTTC
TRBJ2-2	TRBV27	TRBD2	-	CASSLSGGGTPGELFF	TGTGCCAGCAGTTTAAGCGGGGGAGGGACCCCCGGGGAGCTGTTTTTT
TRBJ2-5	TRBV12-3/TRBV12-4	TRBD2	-	CASSSGGPQTQYF	TGTGCCAGCAGTTCGGGGGGGCCACAGACCCAGTACTTC
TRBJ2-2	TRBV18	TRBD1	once	CASSPYQVGGNTGELFF	TGTGCCAGCTCACCATACCAAGTAGGGGGCAACACCGGGGAGCTGTTTTTT
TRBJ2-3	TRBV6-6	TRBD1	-	CASSPRVDRVDTDTQYF	TGTGCCAGCAGTCCCCGCGTCGACAGGGTGGACACAGATACGCAGTATTTT
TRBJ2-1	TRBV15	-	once	CATSSSGQFQNEQFF	TGTGCCACCAGCAGCTCCGGACAGTTTCAGAATGAGCAGTTCTTC
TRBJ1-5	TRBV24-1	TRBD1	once	CATSGGTVLNQPQHF	TGTGCCACCAGTGGTGGGACAGTCCTCAATCAGCCCCAGCATTTT
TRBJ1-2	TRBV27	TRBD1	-	CASSSLRGQGTNYGYTF	TGTGCCAGCAGCTCCCTCAGGGGACAGGGAACTAACTATGGCTACACCTTC
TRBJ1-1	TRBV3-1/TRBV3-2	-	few	CASSPGRRSTEAFF	TGTGCCAGCAGCCCCGGACGGAGGAGCACTGAAGCTTTCTTT
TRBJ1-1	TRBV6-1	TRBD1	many	CASSEDRTGSMNTEAFF	TGTGCCAGCAGTGAAGATAGGACAGGGTCGATGAACACTGAAGCTTTCTTT
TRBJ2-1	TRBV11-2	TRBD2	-	CASSLLRSGSSYNEQFF	TGTGCCAGCAGCTTACTGCGTAGCGGGAGCTCCTACAATGAGCAGTTCTTC
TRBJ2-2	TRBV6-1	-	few	CASSRQGTVGELFF	TGTGCCAGCAGTAGGCAGGGAACGGTCGGGGAGCTGTTTTTT
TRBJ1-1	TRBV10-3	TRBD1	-	CAIRTGGMNTEAFF	TGTGCCATCAGGACAGGGGGCATGAACACTGAAGCTTTCTTT
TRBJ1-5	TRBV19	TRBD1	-	CASSQGDSNQPQHF	TGTGCCAGTTCACAGGGGGATAGCAATCAGCCCCAGCATTTT
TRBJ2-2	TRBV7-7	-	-	CASSLAGGPYTGELFF	TGTGCCAGCAGCTTAGCGGGGGGGCCATATACCGGGGAGCTGTTTTTT
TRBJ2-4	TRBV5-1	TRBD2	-	CASSLGLAGDQNIQYF	TGCGCCAGCAGCTTGGGACTAGCGGGAGACCAAAACATTCAGTACTTC
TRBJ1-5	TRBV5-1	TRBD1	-	CASSPGQGPHQPQHF	TGCGCCAGCAGCCCTGGACAGGGGCCTCATCAGCCCCAGCATTTT
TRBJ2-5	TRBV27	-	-	CASSQGLNQETQYF	TGTGCCAGCAGTCAGGGACTTAACCAAGAGACCCAGTACTTC
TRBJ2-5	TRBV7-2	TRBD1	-	CASSARPTGVGETQYF	TGTGCCAGCAGCGCACGTCCGACAGGGGTTGGGGAGACCCAGTACTTC
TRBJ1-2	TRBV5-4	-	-	CASSFGGGGNYGYTF	TGTGCCAGCAGCTTTGGGGGGGGCGGCAACTATGGCTACACCTTC
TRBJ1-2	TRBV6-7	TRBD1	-	CASSYHRIDRGFCGYTF	TGTGCCAGCAGTTACCACCGCATAGACAGGGGGTTTTGTGGCTACACCTTC
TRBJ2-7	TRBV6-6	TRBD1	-	CASSYDRDYEQYF	TGTGCCAGCAGTTACGACAGGGACTACGAGCAGTACTTC